The clone carrying this T cell receptor (beta chain) was detected only a few times. Its target is not known. The data derive from a study of T cells in Graves' hyperthyroidism and ophthalmopathy. Overall study context: Specimen type is peripheral blood, collected at initial diagnosis prior to any treatment. General study results and limits: Ophthalmopathy got predicted by the model a median roughly 6.1 months before its onset. The blood repertoire included most of the expanded thyroid clonotypes above 0.001.

Researchers amplified the TCR beta CDR3 regions from RNA transcripts. In the first-round RT-PCR of the TCR CDR3, the HTBI primer set was used. TCRdb used MiXCR to reprocess the multiplex PCR reads, holding one entry per CDR3 protein. The sample includes 400,000 to 500,000 distinct CDR3 sequences, roughly 13% of them seen just once. Germline loops: CDR1 DFQATT, CDR2 SNEGSKA (reference sequence). CDR3 length: 12 residues. The V end was cut by 8 bases, the J end by 7 bases, with 18 bases between. This TCR came from a woman under 30 with Graves' hyperthyroidism. The chain employs TRBV20-1 and TRBJ2-7; weak D call: TRBD1 (6 bases). Sequencing was carried out using blood. The CDR3 DNA sequence: TGCAGTTCGGACAGCCCTGGAGCGGAGCAGTACTTC. Protein: CSSDSPGAEQYF.